This T cell receptor beta chain was sequenced in a study of CXCR3-negative and CXCR3-positive naive CD8 T cells (dated by TCRdb to the late 2010s). Regarding the study in general: In total, about 135 million TRB reads were obtained, corresponding to roughly 1.5 +/- 0.3 million reads per library. Data from under 12 donors, pooled across two independent experiments, went into the diversity and physicochemical repertoire analyses. For the TRBV-TRBJ cluster analysis, the naive subsets came from 5 donors, while the memory cells came from 3 donors. Paper-wide results and their limitations: Because surface CD5, which has been linked to self-reactivity in mice, was comparable between naive subsets, TCR interaction strength was also inferred from TRB CDR3 physicochemical properties. Both naive subsets had comparably high repertoire diversity, while memory CD8+ T cells had much lower repertoire diversity. Freshly isolated PBMCs were used for most assays because CXCR3 expression partially decreased after cryopreservation. TRBV-TRBJ usage was similar between naive CXCR3-negative and CXCR3-positive cells from the same donor, while memory cells showed distinct patterns. TRB CDR3s from CXCR3-positive naive cells showed higher hydrophobicity (lower Kidera factor 4), lower energy, and higher strength and volume indices than CXCR3-negative naive cells.

Each CD8+ T cell subset was flow-sorted in triplicate, with fewer than 350,000 cells per subset placed directly into RLT lysis buffer. To exclude memory contaminants, naive CD8+ T cells were stringently defined as CD45RO-CCR7+CD27+CD95-. Peripheral blood mononuclear cells were isolated from buffy coats using standard density gradient centrifugation. A FACSAria III was used to flow-sort naive CXCR3-negative and CXCR3-positive CD8+ T cells. An RNeasy Mini Kit was used to extract total RNA from the sorted cells. The CDR3 runs 14 residues from the cysteine to the phenylalanine. DNA for this receptor is not on file. Sequences MNHEY (CDR1) and SMNVEV (CDR2) are obtained from the germline V gene (reference sequence). The run used a NextSeq 550. The Human TCR Profiling Kit (MiLaboratory) was used to make UMI-labeled 5' RACE TRB cDNA libraries. The full amount of extracted RNA was used for cDNA synthesis, and the full amount of resulting cDNA was used for PCR amplification. The libraries were made side by side, with each library going through the same number of PCR cycles. The authors processed their data as follows. With a minimum of two reads required per UMI, MIGEC and MiXCR pulled out about 50,000 +/- 10,000 unique UMI-labeled TRB cDNA molecules from each library. On average, roughly 40,000 +/- 10,000 functional in-frame TRB CDR3 nucleotide clonotypes lacking stop codons were found per library. After downsampling to 5000 UMI-labeled TRB molecules per sample, diversity metrics such as normalized Shannon-Wiener and Chao1 were calculated in VDJtools. VDJtools was used to calculate clonotype-size-weighted physicochemical properties of the central five CDR3 residues, namely interaction energy, strength, volume and Kidera factor 4. Through TCRdb reprocessing, the reads give one entry per CDR3 protein sequence; DNA is omitted. The authors' filters were not applied to this entry. In this sample's table one finds about 130,000 distinct CDR3 sequences. The ten largest make up roughly 0.29% of the sample.

As concerns this clonotype: What this receptor recognizes is not known.

The sequence links TRBV27 to TRBJ1-1; TCRdb's D call, TRBD1, is unchecked because there is no DNA. Material: naive CXCR3- CD8+ T cells from blood. According to the study, the label for this sample's cell subset or site signals: CD45RO-CCR7+CD27+CD95- naive CD8+ T cells lacking CXCR3 (TNR3-). This TCR was sampled from a human donor in good health. Some clones in this sample may be carry-over from other donors' samples. This receptor has the CDR3 CTSSLPGADTEAFF.